This record looks at one TCR beta chain sequence and its context. The target antigen is unknown. The same CDR3 is also encoded by other DNA sequences in this sample. Germline values: CDR1 SGHRS, CDR2 YFSETQ. The CDR3 loop spans 11 amino acids. The V gene lost 4 bases and the J gene lost 7 bases, with 8 bases spanning the gap. The source of the sample is a study of T cell responses to AZD1222 COVID-19 vaccine. The study, taken as a whole, reports: The study sampled repertoires only after the peak T cell response. Unmutated variant regions reportedly attract nearly half of all spike-specific TCRs. It should be noted that donors were predominantly white British and more often female, and clonal diversity was possibly underestimated.

Generated by immunoSEQ multiplex PCR, the TCRdb table keeps only in-frame clones and is missing some. This sample has 200,000 to 250,000 clones; approximately 94% occur once, and the top ten carry around 1.7%. Sequencing used peripheral blood, obtained 28 days after the second dose of the MenACWY control vaccine. This TCR was recovered from an adult who received the MenACWY meningococcal vaccine as a control. This chain uses TRBV5-1 with TRBJ1-1; D might be TRBD1 (6 bases). CDR3 DNA sequence: TGCGCCAGCAGCCTAGGGGGTGAAGCTTTCTTT. It is translated as CASSLGGEAFF.